Detailed here is one T cell receptor (beta chain). TCRB CDR3 was amplified from 2 ug genomic DNA or less. Clones were read by immunoSEQ multiplex PCR, and TCRdb kept only the in-frame ones, dropping some. The sample contains approximately 99,000 clones, more than 70% of which appear only once. Time point: after dendritic cell vaccination, including at tumor progression/relapse. Selection required adequate fresh-frozen tumor tissue plus more than two years' survival data. This specimen belongs to a study of glioma-infiltrating T cells after dendritic cell vaccination. Overall study context: Patients received three intradermal dendritic cell vaccine injections at biweekly intervals.

The length of the CDR3 is 16 residues. CDR1 is MNHNS and CDR2 is SASEGT in the germline V gene. The V gene end was trimmed by 4 bases and the J gene end by 5 bases; junction bases not matched to a gene: 4. The V call is TRBV6-1, the J call TRBJ2-2; 13 bases are a match to TRBD2. This TCR was recovered from a human donor with glioblastoma. Material: blood, obtained after dendritic cell vaccination. CDR3 sequence: CASSGGTSGTTGELFF. Here the CDR3 DNA reads TGTGCCAGCAGTGGGGGGACTAGCGGGACGACCGGGGAGCTGTTTTTT.